These T cell receptor beta chains were read from a single sample in a study of breast tumors, draining lymph nodes, adjacent tissues. Each CDR3 protein gets one entry after TCRdb re-called the multiplex PCR reads with MiXCR. The sample records approximately 60,000 distinct CDR3 sequences, less than 75% being singletons. Sequencing was carried out using breast tumor tissue. These receptors were collected from a female donor with breast cancer. Some clones in this sample may be carry-over from other donors' samples. The CDR3 runs from the conserved cysteine through the conserved F or W. Fields, in order: D gene, V gene, CDR3 length, J gene, CDR3 protein. A D gene is named only where the DNA matches it firmly.

d_gene: .
v_gene: TRBV4-1
len: 14
j_gene: TRBJ2-5
CDR3aa: CASSHTRDSETQYF

d_gene: .
v_gene: TRBV6-5
len: 14
j_gene: TRBJ1-2
CDR3aa: CASTNKQGAYGYTF

d_gene: .
v_gene: TRBV20-1
len: 14
j_gene: TRBJ2-3
CDR3aa: CSANTMRGADTQYF

d_gene: TRBD1
v_gene: TRBV14
len: 14
j_gene: TRBJ1-3
CDR3aa: CASGRDSSGNTIYF

d_gene: .
v_gene: TRBV5-5
len: 17
j_gene: TRBJ2-6
CDR3aa: CASSLLGAVSGANVLTF

d_gene: .
v_gene: TRBV18
len: 16
j_gene: TRBJ1-2
CDR3aa: CASSSNHADTSGGYTF

d_gene: TRBD2
v_gene: TRBV6-1
len: 17
j_gene: TRBJ2-3
CDR3aa: CASSEIGTSGGGNTQYF

d_gene: TRBD2
v_gene: TRBV24-1
len: 15
j_gene: TRBJ2-3
CDR3aa: CATSDLGRDYNEQYF

d_gene: .
v_gene: TRBV20-1
len: 14
j_gene: TRBJ2-3
CDR3aa: CSARRQGRTDTQYF

d_gene: TRBD1
v_gene: TRBV30
len: 14
j_gene: TRBJ2-7
CDR3aa: CAWTRGQGSYEQYF

d_gene: .
v_gene: TRBV11-2
len: 15
j_gene: TRBJ2-1
CDR3aa: CASSSGMAGAVEQFF

d_gene: .
v_gene: TRBV24-1
len: 15
j_gene: TRBJ1-4
CDR3aa: CATSDSAGAGEKLFF

d_gene: .
v_gene: TRBV6-5
len: 16
j_gene: TRBJ2-5
CDR3aa: CASSQMGHRAQETQYF